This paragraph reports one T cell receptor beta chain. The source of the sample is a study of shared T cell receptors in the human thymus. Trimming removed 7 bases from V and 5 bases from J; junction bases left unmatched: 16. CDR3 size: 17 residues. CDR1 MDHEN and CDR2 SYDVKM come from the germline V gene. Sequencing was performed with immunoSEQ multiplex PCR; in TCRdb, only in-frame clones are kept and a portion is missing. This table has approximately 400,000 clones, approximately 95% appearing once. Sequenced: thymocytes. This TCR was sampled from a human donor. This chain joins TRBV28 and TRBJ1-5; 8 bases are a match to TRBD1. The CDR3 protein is CASTWWESRGRHQPQHF. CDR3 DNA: TGTGCCAGCACTTGGTGGGAGAGCAGGGGGCGGCATCAGCCCCAGCATTTT. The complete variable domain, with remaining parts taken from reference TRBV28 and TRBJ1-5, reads DVKVTQSSRYLVKRTGEKVFLECVQDMDHENMFWYRQDPGLGLRLIYFSYDVKMKEKGDIPEGYSVSREKKERFSLILESASTNQTSMYLCASTWWESRGRHQPQHFGDGTRLSIL.